This T cell receptor beta chain is drawn from a study of CD8 T cells in ankylosing spondylitis. Regarding the study as a whole: A motif in TCR beta, a set of eight highly homologous variants, appeared characteristic of ankylosing spondylitis blood.

Quantitative 5'-RACE was performed with molecular barcodes, and it yielded the TCR beta libraries. A single record per CDR3 protein comes from TCRdb applying MiXCR to the 5' RACE reads. Found here are approximately 400,000 distinct CDR3 sequences, roughly 18% of them singletons; the top ten hold 0.85% to 1.3%. Worth noting for this clonotype: Antigen specificity is unknown.

Sequenced material: blood, either unsorted or a sorted T cell fraction (not recorded which). The receptor comes from a male donor with ankylosing spondylitis.

Written as DNA, the CDR3 is TGTGCCAGCTCACCGCCACAGACAGCTAACTATGGCTACACCTTC. Translating it yields CASSPPQTANYGYTF. The gene calls are TRBV18 and TRBJ1-2; the D gene is possibly TRBD1 (5 bases). Deletions cut 3 bases from V and 0 bases from J, with 11 bases between. The length of the CDR3 is 15 residues. Germline V gene data show CDR1 as KGHSH and CDR2 as LQKENI.